The 13 T cell receptor beta chains below were found in one sample sequenced in a study of cytomegalovirus exposure and HLA in healthy donors (dated by TCRdb to the late 2010s). The method behind the library was the immunoSEQ multiplex PCR assay. A mixture of 60 forward primers for TCR Vbeta segments and 13 reverse primers for TCR Jbeta segments was used in the multiplex PCR. TCRdb carries this immuneACCESS record with in-frame sequences only. Its versions omit some clonotypes, under half of them owing to an unresolved V gene in the studies checked, with the rest unexplained. Counted in this sample were some 150,000 clones; roughly 85% of them appeared once. The ten most abundant clones make up approximately 0.85% of the sample. Sequencing was performed on PBMCs. These receptors were collected from a woman aged 30 to 39 in good health and CMV-seronegative.

This chain uses TRBV4-1 with TRBJ2-7, with 8 bases lining up with TRBD1. Germline CDR1 is MGHRA and CDR2 is YSYEKL. The CDR3 has 15 residues. Trimming at V came to 3 bases and at J to 2 bases, leaving 6 bases not matched to a gene. The chain's CDR3 is CASSHRTGLAYEQYF. In nucleotides, the CDR3 is TGCGCCAGCAGCCACCGGACAGGGCTCGCCTACGAGCAGTACTTC.

This clone was recorded a few times. The chain employs TRBV5-4 and TRBJ1-1; D perhaps matches TRBD1 (6 bases). The CDR3 is 12 residues long. Germline V gene lookup returns CDR1 SGHNT and CDR2 YYREEE (reference sequence). V gave up 3 bases and J gave up 5 bases, with 8 bases separating them. CDR3 in DNA: TGTGCCAGCAGCTCAGGGGTAACTGAAGCTTTCTTT. Protein: CASSSGVTEAFF.

V gene TRBV6-5 combines with J gene TRBJ1-1; maybe TRBD1 (5 bases). Germline assignment: CDR1 MNHEY and CDR2 SVGAGI. The CDR3 runs to 15 residues. Trimming shortened V by 2 bases and J by 0 bases, and 10 bases separated the two germline ends. This chain's CDR3 is CASSYMDTLNTEAFF. The CDR3 DNA follows: TGTGCCAGCAGTTACATGGACACTTTGAACACTGAAGCTTTCTTT.

The chain uses TRBV5-6 and TRBJ2-1; 13 bases agree with TRBD2. The CDR3 totals 17 residues. V was pared by 4 bases and J by 3 bases, with 7 bases of the junction left unmatched. Germline CDR1 SGHDT, CDR2 YYEEEE. The DNA of the CDR3 is TGTGCCAGCAGCCCCGGACTAGCGGGAGCCATCTACAATGAGCAGTTCTTC. It codes for CASSPGLAGAIYNEQFF.

The V call is TRBV5-6, the J call TRBJ1-1; a weak D match, TRBD1 (5 bases). The CDR3 totals 11 residues. CDR1 SGHDT and CDR2 YYEEEE come from the germline V gene. Deletions cut 0 bases from V and 13 bases from J, with 10 bases between. The DNA of the CDR3 is TGTGCCAGCAGCTTGGGGCAGGGTGTTTTCTTT. It specifies CASSLGQGVFF.

Regarding this clone: One junction end disagrees with the germline gene, perhaps due to a read error. V usage is TRBV27 and J usage is TRBJ2-7; TRBD1 might be the D (6 bases). This CDR3 has 13 amino acids. In germline, CDR1 is MNHEY, CDR2 SMNVEV (reference sequence). CDR3 bases: TGTGCCGGCAGTCTCGGAACAGGGAGCGAGCAGTACTTC. This translates into CAGSLGTGSEQYF.

The genes are TRBV19 and TRBJ2-3; D is perhaps TRBD2 (5 bases). With 4 bases removed from V and 6 bases from J, the gap between germline ends came to 11 bases. Germline loops: CDR1 LNHDA, CDR2 SQIVND (reference sequence). The CDR3 has 13 residues. This CDR3 is CASSTNQRDTQYF. The CDR3 DNA reads TGTGCCAGTAGTACGAACCAGCGGGATACGCAGTATTTT.

The CDR3 sequence: CAWNKYYGYTF. The CDR3 DNA is TGTGCCTGGAACAAATACTATGGCTACACCTTC. The chain links TRBV30 to TRBJ1-2; no definite D call. From germline, CDR1 is GTSNPN and CDR2 SVGIG (reference sequence). V lost 4 bases and J 3 bases, leaving 6 bases between the germline ends. CDR3 length equals 11 residues.

This clone was detected only a few times. The chain joins TRBV2 to TRBJ2-3; 13 bases are a match to TRBD2. V dropped 7 bases and J dropped 4; count of bases not matched to a gene: 5. This CDR3 has 15 amino acids. Per germline, CDR1 SNHLY and CDR2 FYNNEI. In DNA form, the CDR3 reads TGTGCCAGCAAAAGGACTAGCGGGAGCGCAGATACGCAGTATTTT. Protein sequence: CASKRTSGSADTQYF.

Only one count was recorded for this clone. V is TRBV7-8 and J is TRBJ1-2, with 8 nucleotides matching TRBD1. V gave up 4 bases and J gave up 2 bases; unmatched junction bases: 6. The CDR3 has 15 amino acids. Germline V lookup: CDR1 SGHVS, CDR2 FQNEAQ. In nucleotides, the CDR3 is TGTGCCAGCAGCTCCCGCAGGGGGCTGAACTATGGCTACACCTTC. Translation gives CASSSRRGLNYGYTF.

Only a few counts were recorded for this clone. The V call is TRBV5-4, the J call TRBJ1-4; D not certain. Germline CDR1 reads SGHNT; CDR2 reads YYREEE (reference sequence). The V end was cut by 0 bases, the J end by 4 bases, with 7 bases between. The CDR3 totals 14 residues. CDR3 amino acids: CASSLDPVNEKLFF. In DNA form, the CDR3 reads TGTGCCAGCAGCTTGGACCCGGTTAATGAAAAACTGTTTTTT.

The rearrangement joins TRBV5-1 to TRBJ1-2; no definite D call. V was clipped by 0 bases and J by 6 bases, with 9 bases between them. Germline values: CDR1 SGHRS, CDR2 YFSETQ. This CDR3 is built from 13 residues. The CDR3 nucleotides read TGCGCCAGCAGCTTGGTGCGGGGTCATGGCTACACCTTC. Translating it yields CASSLVRGHGYTF.

The chain employs TRBV5-1 and TRBJ2-5; possible D gene TRBD1, 6 bases. CDR3 length: 17 residues. Trimming cost V 1 base and J 3 bases, with 19 bases left between them. CDR1 is SGHRS, CDR2 YFSETQ, per germline. The CDR3 DNA is TGCGCCAGCAGCTTGCTTTCGGGGCTGAGGGACAAAGAGACCCAGTACTTC. This sequence encodes CASSLLSGLRDKETQYF.